These 12 T cell receptor beta chains were sequenced from one sample in a study of glioma-infiltrating T cells (dated by TCRdb to about 2016). Sequencing took place on an Illumina MiSeq. The iRepertoire nested amplicon-rescue multiplex PCR (arm-PCR) platform was used to amplify TCR alpha and beta CDR3 regions from RNA. TCRdb reprocessing: public reads trimmed at Q25 with fastp, clones called with MiXCR, in-frame beta chains kept. Each CDR3 protein gets just one entry, which takes the most common genes and DNA from the rows behind it. The sample table records approximately 120,000 distinct CDR3 sequences; approximately 23% of these occur just once. The top ten clonotypes cover roughly 15% of the sample. Sequencing was performed on glioma tissue, nonneoplastic brain tissue, or PBMCs (not recorded which). The receptors were sampled from a human donor with low-grade glioma or glioblastoma, undergoing nonglioma brain surgery, or in good health (not recorded which).

This chain uses TRBV12-3 or TRBV12-4 with TRBJ2-7, with 9 bases fitting TRBD2. The V segment lost 5 bases and the J segment 5 bases; nucleotides outside the gene matches: 13. The CDR3 has 16 residues. The CDR3 region is CASSPTRGGRADEQYF. The CDR3 coding sequence is TGTGCCAGCAGTCCCACCAGGGGCGGGAGGGCAGACGAGCAGTACTTC.

There are many counts of this clonotype. The J gene is TRBJ2-3, the V gene TRBV7-2; a weak D match, TRBD2 (5 bases). The CDR3 spans 14 residues. Germline V gene lookup returns CDR1 SGHTA and CDR2 FQGNSA. Trimming removed 7 bases at V and 3 bases at J, with 14 bases between. The CDR3 loop is CASNPARVTDTQYF. CDR3 DNA: TGTGCCAGCAACCCCGCGCGGGTTACAGATACGCAGTATTTT.

This clonotype was detected ten times or more. The chain couples TRBV24-1 to TRBJ2-1; D call uncertain. Deletions cut 5 bases from V and 7 bases from J, with 8 bases between. This CDR3 is 12 amino acids long. Germline V gene lookup returns CDR1 KGHDR and CDR2 SFDVKD. CDR3 sequence: CATSGWDNEQFF. The CDR3 DNA reads TGTGCCACCAGTGGATGGGATAATGAGCAGTTCTTC.

J is TRBJ2-7 and V is TRBV18; 8 bases are shared with TRBD1. This CDR3 has 13 amino acids. Germline lookup yields CDR1 KGHSH and CDR2 LQKENI. V was pared by 5 bases and J by 3 bases, with 3 bases of the junction left unmatched. This chain's CDR3 is CASSATGGYEQYF. The CDR3 bases are TGTGCCAGCTCAGCAACAGGGGGCTACGAGCAGTACTTC.

This clonotype has at least ten counts. The V gene is TRBV19, the J gene TRBJ2-3; D gene ambiguous. The CDR3 consists of 13 residues. V lost 5 bases to trimming and J lost 3 bases, with 9 bases between them. Germline V gene sequence: CDR1 LNHDA, CDR2 SQIVND (reference sequence). Written as DNA, the CDR3 is TGTGCCAGTAGTGGGGTCTTGACAGATACGCAGTATTTT. It translates to CASSGVLTDTQYF. Together with reference TRBV19 and TRBJ2-3, the CDR3 gives the full variable domain: DGGITQSPKYLFRKEGQNVTLSCEQNLNHDAMYWYRQDPGQGLRLIYYSQIVNDFQKGDIAEGYSVSREKKESFPLTVTSAQKNPTAFYLCASSGVLTDTQYFGPGTRLTVL.

The chain is built from TRBV5-6 and TRBJ2-5, with D possibly being TRBD1 (5 bases). Trimming removed 4 bases at V and 2 bases at J, with 15 bases between. Germline V gene lookup returns CDR1 SGHDT and CDR2 YYEEEE. CDR3 length equals 15 residues. The CDR3 region has the DNA TGTGCCAGCAGCCGTCCCTCGGCAGGGCAAGAGACCCAGTACTTC. Amino acid sequence: CASSRPSAGQETQYF.

This clonotype turned up a few times. The rearrangement links TRBV19 to TRBJ1-2; D gene ambiguous. The CDR3 loop spans 15 amino acids. Germline V lookup: CDR1 LNHDA, CDR2 SQIVND (reference sequence). Trimming stripped 4 bases from V and 4 bases from J, with 16 bases between. CDR3 DNA sequence: TGTGCCAGTAGTACGCCAGAGGGAGGCGGCTATGGCTACACCTTC. It encodes CASSTPEGGGYGYTF.

At least ten counts were recorded for this clonotype. The chain is built from TRBV6-1 and TRBJ2-7, with TRBD2 matching over 8 bases. This CDR3 is built from 12 residues. Looked up from germline, CDR1 is MNHNS and CDR2 is SASEGT. V shed 5 bases, J shed 5 bases, and the junction held 2 bases outside the gene matches. CDR3 protein: CASSPLADEQYF. CDR3 coding DNA: TGTGCCAGCAGTCCACTAGCGGACGAGCAGTACTTC.

Remarks on this clonotype: A much larger clone lies a single base off, so this may be a read error. Here the CDR3 omits its conserved ending phenylalanine or tryptophan, so a read error is the likely source. The chain has TRBV7-2 and TRBJ2-7; no clear D. CDR1 and CDR2 (germline): SGHTA, FQGNSA. The CDR3 totals 14 residues. The V gene lost 1 base and the J gene lost 4 bases, with 11 bases spanning the gap. The CDR3 region has the DNA TGTGCCAGCAGCTTAGGCTCAATTATATACGAGCAGTACTCC. The encoded protein is CASSLGSIIYEQYS.

Ten or more counts support this clonotype. The rearrangement joins TRBV28 to TRBJ2-2; TRBD1 matches at 8 bases. The CDR3 has 16 residues. Germline values: CDR1 MDHEN, CDR2 SYDVKM. Trimming cost V 2 bases and J 4 bases; bases outside gene matches: 6. CDR3 protein: CASSLIQGAATGELFF. The CDR3 DNA reads as TGTGCCAGCAGTTTAATCCAGGGGGCGGCCACCGGGGAGCTGTTTTTT.

This clonotype was seen a few times. This may arise from a read error, as a much more abundant clone is one base away. J is TRBJ1-1 and V is TRBV6-1; 7 bases are shared with TRBD1. Germline V gene lookup returns CDR1 MNHNS and CDR2 SASEGT. This CDR3 has 14 amino acids. In nucleotides, the CDR3 is TGTGCCAGCAGTTTAGGGACAGAGAACATTGAAGCTTTCTTT. Its translation is CASSLGTENIEAFF.

This clonotype was picked up many times. This rearrangement joins TRBV7-2 to TRBJ1-5, with unresolved D. There are 14 residues in the CDR3. Germline V gene sequence: CDR1 SGHTA, CDR2 FQGNSA. Trimming removed 5 bases from V and 0 bases from J, with 8 bases in between. DNA for the CDR3: TGTGCCAGCAGCCTAGGAATTAGCAATCAGCCCCAGCATTTT. Protein sequence: CASSLGISNQPQHF.